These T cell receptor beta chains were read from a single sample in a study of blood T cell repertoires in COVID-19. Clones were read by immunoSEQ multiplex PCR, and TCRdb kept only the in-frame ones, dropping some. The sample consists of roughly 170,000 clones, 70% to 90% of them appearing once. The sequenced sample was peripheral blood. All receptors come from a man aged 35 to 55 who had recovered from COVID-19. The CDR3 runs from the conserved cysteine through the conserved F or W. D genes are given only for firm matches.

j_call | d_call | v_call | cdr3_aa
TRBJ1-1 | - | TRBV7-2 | CASSSTWRFTEAFF
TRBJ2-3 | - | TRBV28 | CASSYPLSGSTDTQYF
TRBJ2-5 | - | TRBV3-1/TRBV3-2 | CASSQLDSQETQYF
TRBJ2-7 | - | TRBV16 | CASSRRRQGGNEQYF
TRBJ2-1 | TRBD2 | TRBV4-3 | CASSQAGTSLDEQFF
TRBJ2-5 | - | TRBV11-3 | CASSLGEEETQYF
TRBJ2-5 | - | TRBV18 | CASSPPSQETQYF
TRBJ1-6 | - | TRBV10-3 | CAITEGLWETPLHF
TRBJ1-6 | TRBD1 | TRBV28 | CASGQDNSPLHF
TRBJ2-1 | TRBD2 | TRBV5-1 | CASSLVRLAGHNEQFF
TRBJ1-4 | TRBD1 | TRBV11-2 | CASSSDRERLEKLFF
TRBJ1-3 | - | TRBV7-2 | CASSLSYSGNTIYF
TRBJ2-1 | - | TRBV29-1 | CSGLDYNNEQFF
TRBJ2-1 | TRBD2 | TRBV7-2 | CASSGEGYNEQFF
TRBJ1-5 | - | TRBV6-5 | CASSYQGQPQHF
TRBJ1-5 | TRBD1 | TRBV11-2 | CASSSTGSNQPQHF
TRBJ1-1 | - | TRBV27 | CASGGGVTEAFF
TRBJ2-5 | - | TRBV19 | CASSTTAKETQYF
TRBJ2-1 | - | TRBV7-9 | CASSRRVLEGDEQFF
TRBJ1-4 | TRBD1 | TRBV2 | CASSVQGATNEKLFF
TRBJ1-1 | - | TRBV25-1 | CASRTQGNTEAFF
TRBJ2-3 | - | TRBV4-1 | CASSQTIDTQYF
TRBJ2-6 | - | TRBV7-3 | CASSPGTPSSGANVLTF
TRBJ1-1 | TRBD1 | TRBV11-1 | CASSLRAGGVNTEAFF
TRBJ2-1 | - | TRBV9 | CASSVGEDYNEQFF
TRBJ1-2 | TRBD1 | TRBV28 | CASTPTGTGLRGYTF
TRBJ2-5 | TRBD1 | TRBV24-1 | CATSDERDRGLQETQYF
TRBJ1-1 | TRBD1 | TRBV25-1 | CASSPGQGTGWEAFF
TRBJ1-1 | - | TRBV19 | CASSMNTIRAFF
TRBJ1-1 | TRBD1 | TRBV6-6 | CASSYRDRGNTEAFF
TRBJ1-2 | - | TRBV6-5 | CASNGLRGDYGYTF
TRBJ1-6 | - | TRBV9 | CASSAGRDSPLHF
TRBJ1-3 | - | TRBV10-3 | CAISELGQDQHSGNTIYF
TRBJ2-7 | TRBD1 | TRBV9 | CASSLRDSIYEQYF
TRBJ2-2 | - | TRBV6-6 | CASSATGNTGELFF
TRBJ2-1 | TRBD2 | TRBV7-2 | CASSPQPGLREQFF
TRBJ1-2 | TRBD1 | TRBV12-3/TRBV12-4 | CASSSDRVFGYTF
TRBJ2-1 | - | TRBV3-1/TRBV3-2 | CASSRAGVSVEQFF
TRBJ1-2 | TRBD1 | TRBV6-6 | CASSTDRGRGYTF
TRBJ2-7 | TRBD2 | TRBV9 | CASSVSGLAGGYEQYF
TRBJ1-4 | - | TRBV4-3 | CASSPTATNEKLFF
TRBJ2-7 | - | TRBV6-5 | CASSPGTTYEQYF
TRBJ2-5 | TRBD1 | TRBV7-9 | CASSARQGPQETQYF
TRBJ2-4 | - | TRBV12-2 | CASRFSPGPKNIQYF
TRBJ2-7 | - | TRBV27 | CASSLNVQAGDEQYF
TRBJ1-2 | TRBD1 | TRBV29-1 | CSVEGDRFNYGYTF
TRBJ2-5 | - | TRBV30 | CAWTQDYQETQYF
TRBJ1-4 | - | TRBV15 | CATSISATNEKLFF
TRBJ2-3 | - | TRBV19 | CASSIGRDGSTDTQYF
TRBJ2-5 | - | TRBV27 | CASSLLADQETQYF
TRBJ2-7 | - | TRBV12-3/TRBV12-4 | CASSLGAYEQYF
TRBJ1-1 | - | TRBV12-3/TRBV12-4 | CASSFDPGTEAFF
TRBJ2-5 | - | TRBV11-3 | CASSSYTQGSQETQYF
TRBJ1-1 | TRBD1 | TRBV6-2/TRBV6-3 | CASSNPTGGRAEAFF
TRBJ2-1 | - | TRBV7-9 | CASSRPGTPLDEQFF
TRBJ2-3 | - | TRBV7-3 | CASSPKGRTQYF
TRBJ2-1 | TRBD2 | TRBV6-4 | CASSVLAGITEQFF